The rows below give T cell receptor beta chains drawn from one sample of a study of T-cell reconstitution after alpha-beta-depleted transplantation in children. In TCRdb, the PCR reads were re-called with MiXCR into one record per CDR3 protein. The sample lists some 840,000 distinct CDR3 sequences; 16% were seen once. Sample: PBMCs, mostly from graft donor cells, taken 360 days after TCRalphabeta/CD19-depleted stem cell transplant. These receptors were taken from a male patient younger than 18 who had a stem cell transplant for acute lymphoblastic leukemia, so the T cells may come from the graft donor. Each CDR3 is given with its conserved first and last residue. Fields, in order: CDR3 length, J gene, clone size, D gene, V gene, CDR3 protein, CDR3 DNA. A D gene is named only where the DNA matches it firmly. Only some rows state a clone size, as once, few, many or a class for expanded clones.

CDR3 length: 16
J gene: TRBJ1-1
clone size: .
D gene: .
V gene: TRBV30
CDR3 protein: CAWILGVGVMNTEAFF
CDR3 DNA: TGTGCCTGGATTCTCGGGGTTGGGGTCATGAACACTGAAGCTTTCTTT

CDR3 length: 13
J gene: TRBJ1-3
clone size: .
D gene: .
V gene: TRBV11-2
CDR3 protein: CASSLDRANTIYF
CDR3 DNA: TGTGCCAGCAGCTTAGATAGGGCGAACACCATATATTTT

CDR3 length: 18
J gene: TRBJ2-1
clone size: many
D gene: TRBD2
V gene: TRBV12-3/TRBV12-4
CDR3 protein: CASSLPGGTPIIGNEQFF
CDR3 DNA: TGTGCCAGCAGTTTACCGGGAGGGACCCCCATTATTGGGAATGAGCAGTTCTTC

CDR3 length: 13
J gene: TRBJ1-2
clone size: many
D gene: .
V gene: TRBV7-3
CDR3 protein: CASSFGTAYGYTF
CDR3 DNA: TGTGCCAGCAGCTTTGGGACGGCCTATGGCTACACCTTC

CDR3 length: 13
J gene: TRBJ2-1
clone size: .
D gene: .
V gene: TRBV12-5
CDR3 protein: CASGLTLYNEQFF
CDR3 DNA: TGTGCTAGTGGTCTGACGCTGTACAATGAGCAGTTCTTC

CDR3 length: 16
J gene: TRBJ2-3
clone size: .
D gene: .
V gene: TRBV4-1
CDR3 protein: CASSRVLTARPDTQYF
CDR3 DNA: TGCGCCAGCAGCCGCGTCCTAACAGCTCGTCCAGATACGCAGTATTTT

CDR3 length: 13
J gene: TRBJ2-1
clone size: few
D gene: TRBD1
V gene: TRBV20-1
CDR3 protein: CSAATDRVFEQFF
CDR3 DNA: TGCAGTGCTGCCACCGACAGGGTTTTTGAGCAGTTCTTC

CDR3 length: 15
J gene: TRBJ2-7
clone size: .
D gene: TRBD2
V gene: TRBV7-8
CDR3 protein: CASSAVRDYSYEQYF
CDR3 DNA: TGTGCCAGCAGCGCAGTCCGGGACTACTCCTACGAGCAGTACTTC

CDR3 length: 16
J gene: TRBJ1-1
clone size: .
D gene: .
V gene: TRBV5-1
CDR3 protein: CASSGPPGRRNTEAFF
CDR3 DNA: TGCGCCAGCAGCGGACCGCCGGGACGGCGGAACACTGAAGCTTTCTTT

CDR3 length: 15
J gene: TRBJ2-4
clone size: few
D gene: TRBD1
V gene: TRBV7-9
CDR3 protein: CASSLALTGGNIQYF
CDR3 DNA: TGTGCCAGCAGCTTAGCGCTGACAGGGGGCAACATTCAGTACTTC

CDR3 length: 13
J gene: TRBJ2-5
clone size: few
D gene: .
V gene: TRBV7-3
CDR3 protein: CASSLTDWETQYF
CDR3 DNA: TGTGCCAGCAGCTTAACAGACTGGGAGACCCAGTACTTC

CDR3 length: 12
J gene: TRBJ2-7
clone size: .
D gene: .
V gene: TRBV18
CDR3 protein: CASSHSAEEQYF
CDR3 DNA: TGTGCCAGCTCACATAGCGCGGAAGAGCAGTACTTC

CDR3 length: 15
J gene: TRBJ2-2
clone size: many
D gene: .
V gene: TRBV4-2
CDR3 protein: CASSQLGGNTGELFF
CDR3 DNA: TGTGCCAGCAGCCAATTAGGGGGGAACACCGGGGAGCTGTTTTTT

CDR3 length: 16
J gene: TRBJ2-4
clone size: few
D gene: TRBD2
V gene: TRBV5-6
CDR3 protein: CASSVRTSGAKNIQYF
CDR3 DNA: TGTGCCAGCAGCGTCCGGACTAGCGGCGCCAAAAACATTCAGTACTTC

CDR3 length: 15
J gene: TRBJ2-7
clone size: .
D gene: .
V gene: TRBV9
CDR3 protein: CASSVDQRQSYEQYF
CDR3 DNA: TGTGCCAGCAGCGTAGACCAGCGGCAGTCCTACGAGCAGTACTTC

CDR3 length: 17
J gene: TRBJ2-7
clone size: few
D gene: TRBD2
V gene: TRBV7-2
CDR3 protein: CASSATRGLAGSYEQYF
CDR3 DNA: TGTGCCAGCAGCGCAACCAGAGGACTAGCGGGATCCTACGAGCAGTACTTC

CDR3 length: 17
J gene: TRBJ2-6
clone size: few
D gene: TRBD2
V gene: TRBV6-1
CDR3 protein: CASSGLAGVSGANVLTF
CDR3 DNA: TGTGCCAGCAGCGGACTAGCGGGAGTCTCTGGGGCCAACGTCCTGACTTTC

CDR3 length: 18
J gene: TRBJ2-7
clone size: .
D gene: TRBD2
V gene: TRBV7-6
CDR3 protein: CASSLGDGREGRADEQYF
CDR3 DNA: TGTGCCAGCAGCTTAGGCGATGGACGGGAGGGCCGAGCGGACGAGCAGTACTTC

CDR3 length: 14
J gene: TRBJ1-4
clone size: .
D gene: .
V gene: TRBV20-1
CDR3 protein: CSAPWDPTNEKLFF
CDR3 DNA: TGCAGTGCCCCGTGGGACCCGACTAATGAAAAACTGTTTTTT

CDR3 length: 14
J gene: TRBJ2-1
clone size: few
D gene: .
V gene: TRBV27
CDR3 protein: CASRERSPYNEQFF
CDR3 DNA: TGTGCCAGCAGAGAGCGGTCCCCCTACAATGAGCAGTTCTTC

CDR3 length: 15
J gene: TRBJ2-7
clone size: .
D gene: .
V gene: TRBV5-1
CDR3 protein: CASSLRDRRGYEQYF
CDR3 DNA: TGCGCCAGCAGCTTGAGGGACAGACGGGGGTACGAGCAGTACTTC

CDR3 length: 16
J gene: TRBJ2-3
clone size: few
D gene: TRBD2
V gene: TRBV5-1
CDR3 protein: CASSSPSGLRTDTQYF
CDR3 DNA: TGCGCCAGCAGCTCCCCTAGCGGTCTGCGCACAGATACGCAGTATTTT

CDR3 length: 14
J gene: TRBJ2-7
clone size: .
D gene: TRBD1
V gene: TRBV29-1
CDR3 protein: CSVARTGGSYEQYF
CDR3 DNA: TGCAGCGTTGCCCGGACAGGGGGCTCCTACGAGCAGTACTTC

CDR3 length: 14
J gene: TRBJ1-2
clone size: many
D gene: TRBD1
V gene: TRBV5-6
CDR3 protein: CASNALDRDYGYTF
CDR3 DNA: TGTGCCAGCAATGCCCTGGACAGGGACTATGGCTACACCTTC

CDR3 length: 15
J gene: TRBJ2-1
clone size: few
D gene: TRBD2
V gene: TRBV5-1
CDR3 protein: CASNVFTSGYNEQFF
CDR3 DNA: TGCGCCAGCAACGTTTTTACTAGCGGCTACAATGAGCAGTTCTTC

CDR3 length: 15
J gene: TRBJ2-3
clone size: few
D gene: .
V gene: TRBV12-3/TRBV12-4
CDR3 protein: CASSLARPRTDTQYF
CDR3 DNA: TGTGCCAGCAGTTTAGCGCGGCCTCGCACAGATACGCAGTATTTT

CDR3 length: 13
J gene: TRBJ1-1
clone size: .
D gene: .
V gene: TRBV7-3
CDR3 protein: CASSQRGQSEAFF
CDR3 DNA: TGTGCCAGCAGCCAACGGGGGCAATCTGAAGCTTTCTTT

CDR3 length: 18
J gene: TRBJ2-1
clone size: .
D gene: .
V gene: TRBV1
CDR3 protein: CTSSFFPTTRLPYNEQFF
CDR3 DNA: TGTACCAGCAGTTTCTTTCCCACCACTAGGCTTCCCTACAATGAGCAGTTCTTC

CDR3 length: 14
J gene: TRBJ2-1
clone size: few
D gene: .
V gene: TRBV27
CDR3 protein: CASKARGSYNEQFF
CDR3 DNA: TGTGCCAGCAAAGCCCGGGGTTCCTACAATGAGCAGTTCTTC

CDR3 length: 17
J gene: TRBJ1-5
clone size: few
D gene: TRBD1
V gene: TRBV12-3/TRBV12-4
CDR3 protein: CASSFERQQGRNQPQHF
CDR3 DNA: TGTGCCAGCAGTTTTGAACGCCAACAGGGGAGGAATCAGCCCCAGCATTTT

CDR3 length: 13
J gene: TRBJ2-3
clone size: few
D gene: .
V gene: TRBV6-1
CDR3 protein: CASGLDIPDTQYF
CDR3 DNA: TGTGCCAGCGGATTAGATATTCCGGATACGCAGTATTTT

CDR3 length: 13
J gene: TRBJ1-4
clone size: few
D gene: .
V gene: TRBV29-1
CDR3 protein: CSVEDRGSEKLFF
CDR3 DNA: TGCAGCGTTGAAGATCGGGGTAGTGAAAAACTGTTTTTT

CDR3 length: 14
J gene: TRBJ2-7
clone size: .
D gene: .
V gene: TRBV5-1
CDR3 protein: CASSLGERGYEQYF
CDR3 DNA: TGCGCCAGCAGCCTAGGGGAGAGGGGCTACGAGCAGTACTTC

CDR3 length: 16
J gene: TRBJ2-1
clone size: once
D gene: TRBD2
V gene: TRBV28
CDR3 protein: CASSPSGRGLNNEQFF
CDR3 DNA: TGTGCCAGCAGTCCTAGCGGGAGGGGTCTGAACAATGAGCAGTTCTTC

CDR3 length: 14
J gene: TRBJ1-3
clone size: .
D gene: .
V gene: TRBV20-1
CDR3 protein: CSARERGSGNTIYF
CDR3 DNA: TGCAGTGCTAGAGAAAGGGGGTCTGGAAACACCATATATTTT

CDR3 length: 16
J gene: TRBJ2-7
clone size: few
D gene: .
V gene: TRBV10-3
CDR3 protein: CAISESIGWGTSQAHF
CDR3 DNA: TGTGCCATCAGTGAGTCGATTGGGTGGGGCACCTCACAAGCCCATTTC

CDR3 length: 17
J gene: TRBJ2-3
clone size: .
D gene: .
V gene: TRBV20-1
CDR3 protein: CSARTGPWTGATDTQYF
CDR3 DNA: TGCAGTGCTAGGACTGGACCTTGGACGGGAGCCACAGATACGCAGTATTTT

CDR3 length: 14
J gene: TRBJ1-6
clone size: few
D gene: .
V gene: TRBV3-1
CDR3 protein: CASSQFRRGSPLHF
CDR3 DNA: TGTGCCAGCAGCCAATTCCGGCGGGGCTCACCCCTCCACTTT

CDR3 length: 14
J gene: TRBJ2-2
clone size: .
D gene: .
V gene: TRBV29-1
CDR3 protein: CSTQGSTDTGELFF
CDR3 DNA: TGCAGCACCCAGGGATCCACGGACACCGGGGAGCTGTTTTTT

CDR3 length: 13
J gene: TRBJ2-7
clone size: many
D gene: .
V gene: TRBV14
CDR3 protein: CASSPSTPDEQYF
CDR3 DNA: TGTGCCAGCAGCCCCTCGACACCTGACGAGCAGTACTTC

CDR3 length: 16
J gene: TRBJ1-2
clone size: .
D gene: .
V gene: TRBV4-2
CDR3 protein: CASSQTSRGTNYGYTF
CDR3 DNA: TGTGCCAGCAGCCAGACGAGCAGGGGTACTAACTATGGCTACACCTTC